The 28 T cell receptor beta chains presented below share a single source sample, sequenced in a study of shared clonotypes between healthy human individuals. TCRdb's table, derived via immunoSEQ multiplex PCR, lists solely in-frame clones and lacks some. This sample has 2 million to 2.5 million clones; approximately 94% occur once, and the top ten carry roughly 0.13%. Sequenced material: naive CD4+ T cells sorted from blood. Subset described: CD45RA+ positively selected. These receptors all stem from a man aged 18 to 35 in good health.

The rearrangement uses TRBV11-2 and TRBJ2-7; D possibly uses TRBD1 or TRBD2 (5 bases each). Germline lookup yields CDR1 SGHAT and CDR2 FQNNGV. This CDR3 has 16 amino acids. V was pared by 0 bases and J by 5 bases, with 17 bases between. CDR3 in DNA: TGTGCCAGCAGCTTAGAGGGAAGCCCCCGGGGCGACGAGCAGTACTTC. It encodes CASSLEGSPRGDEQYF.

Here the CDR3 reads CASSEATLNTEAFF. DNA of the CDR3: TGTGCCAGCAGTGAAGCGACACTGAACACTGAAGCTTTCTTT. The gene calls are TRBV6-1 and TRBJ1-1, with unresolved D. CDR3 length: 14 amino acids. V dropped 0 bases and J dropped 0 bases, with 5 bases sitting between them. Germline V lookup: CDR1 MNHNS, CDR2 SASEGT.

The CDR3 bases are TGTGCCAGCAGCTTGGACTTAGTTCCTGGCGGCACAGATACGCAGTATTTT. This sequence encodes CASSLDLVPGGTDTQYF. This sequence joins TRBV5-4 and TRBJ2-3; no definite D call. Trimming pared 0 bases from V and 1 base from J, leaving 15 bases between. The length of the CDR3 is 17 residues. Germline V gene sequence: CDR1 SGHNT, CDR2 YYREEE (reference sequence).

V gene TRBV7-9 combines with J gene TRBJ2-5; 10 nucleotides match TRBD2. The V segment lost 2 bases and the J segment 4 bases; nucleotides outside the gene matches: 4. The CDR3 spans 15 residues. Germline loops: CDR1 SEHNR, CDR2 FQNEAQ (reference sequence). CDR3 region: CASSLYTSGVETQYF. CDR3 DNA: TGTGCCAGCAGCTTATATACTAGCGGGGTAGAGACCCAGTACTTC. Complete variable domain (other parts from reference TRBV7-9 and TRBJ2-5): DTGVSQNPRHKITKRGQNVTFRCDPISEHNRLYWYRQTLGQGPEFLTYFQNEAQLEKSRLLSDRFSAERPKGSFSTLEIQRTEQGDSAMYLCASSLYTSGVETQYFGPGTRLLVL.

DNA of the CDR3: TGTGCCAGCAGCCCTCGAAATAAGGACAATGAGCAGTTCTTC. Its translation is CASSPRNKDNEQFF. This chain connects TRBV5-4 to TRBJ2-1; D is ambiguous. The CDR3 totals 14 residues. V was shortened by 4 bases and J by 5 bases, with 13 bases between the two germline ends. Germline assignment: CDR1 SGHNT and CDR2 YYREEE (reference sequence).

The genes are TRBV4-1 and TRBJ1-4, with D possibly TRBD1 on 6 matching bases. The CDR3 runs 18 residues. Germline CDR1 and CDR2: MGHRA and YSYEKL. V lost 0 bases to trimming and J lost 0 bases, with 14 bases between them. The CDR3 here is CASSQDWAGVATNEKLFF. The DNA of the CDR3 is TGCGCCAGCAGCCAAGATTGGGCAGGGGTGGCAACTAATGAAAAACTGTTTTTT.

This clone was observed a single time. The chain carries TRBV12-5 and TRBJ1-4; maybe TRBD1 (5 bases). Germline CDR1 reads LGHNT; CDR2 reads FRNRAP. The CDR3 is 16 residues long. The V gene lost 3 bases and the J gene lost 3 bases, with 14 bases spanning the gap. The chain's CDR3 is CASGLGQGGANEKLFF. The CDR3 nucleotides are TGTGCTAGTGGTTTAGGCCAGGGTGGGGCTAATGAAAAACTGTTTTTT.

Of note for this clone: This specimen includes other DNA sequences encoding the same CDR3. The gene calls are TRBV18 and TRBJ2-7; 7 bases are shared with TRBD2. CDR3 size: 13 residues. After removal of 5 bases from V and 0 bases from J, the junction contained 1 base not matched to a gene. The V gene's germline CDR1 is KGHSH and CDR2 LQKENI. CDR3 coding DNA: TGTGCCAGCTCATCTAGCGGCTCCTACGAGCAGTACTTC. Protein product: CASSSSGSYEQYF.

A word on this clone: Other nucleotide sequences in the sample specify the same CDR3. The V and J genes are TRBV28 and TRBJ1-6, with TRBD1 as a possible D gene (6 bases). V dropped 6 bases and J dropped 6 bases, with 12 bases sitting between them. Germline lookup yields CDR1 MDHEN and CDR2 SYDVKM. CDR3 length: 14 amino acids. The CDR3 sequence: CASSSTGSNSPLHF. For the CDR3, the DNA is TGTGCCAGCAGCTCTACAGGGAGTAATTCACCCCTCCACTTT.

Worth noting for this clone: The same CDR3 is also encoded by other DNA sequences in this sample. The chain combines TRBV10-1 with TRBJ2-1; TRBD2 aligns across 8 bases. Germline V CDR1 and CDR2: WNHNN, SYGVQD (reference sequence). Trimming took 6 bases from V and 0 from J; bases not matched to a gene: 4. The CDR3 is 15 residues long. Written as DNA, the CDR3 is TGCGCCAGCAGCGCACTAGCGGCCTCCTACAATGAGCAGTTCTTC. Amino acid sequence: CASSALAASYNEQFF.

This clone was seen once. The chain couples TRBV7-8 to TRBJ2-5, with 12 positions matching TRBD2. The CDR3 consists of 17 residues. CDR1 and CDR2 (germline): SGHVS, FQNEAQ. The trim removed 1 base at V and 2 bases at J, leaving 5 bases unmatched. The CDR3 loop reads CASSLGVLAGGQETQYF. CDR3 nucleotide sequence: TGTGCCAGCAGCTTAGGGGTCCTAGCGGGGGGGCAAGAGACCCAGTACTTC. The full variable domain, with the rest looked up from reference TRBV7-8 and TRBJ2-5, is GAGVSQSPRYKVAKRGQDVALRCDPISGHVSLFWYQQALGQGPEFLTYFQNEAQLDKSGLPSDRFFAERPEGSVSTLKIQRTQQEDSAVYLCASSLGVLAGGQETQYFGPGTRLLVL.

The rearrangement joins TRBV6-6 to TRBJ1-3; D is perhaps TRBD1 (6 bases). Looked up from germline, CDR1 is MNHNY and CDR2 is SVGAGI (reference sequence). The CDR3 is made up of 13 amino acids. The ends were cut back, 7 bases at V and 4 bases at J, with 11 bases in the middle. This CDR3 is CASTGQSGNTIYF. CDR3 bases: TGTGCCAGCACCGGACAGTCCGGAAACACCATATATTTT.

The sample holds a few counts of this clone. This chain connects TRBV27 to TRBJ1-5, with a weak D call TRBD1 (6 bases). V dropped 5 bases and J dropped 4 bases, with 9 bases sitting between them. Germline CDR1 is MNHEY and CDR2 is SMNVEV (reference sequence). The length of the CDR3 is 13 residues. The CDR3 region is CASSQQGNQPQHF. The CDR3 nucleotides are TGTGCCAGCAGTCAACAGGGAAATCAGCCCCAGCATTTT.

The genes are TRBV19 and TRBJ1-2, with 8 nucleotides matching TRBD1. The CDR3 has 14 residues. V lost 4 bases and J lost 7; bases outside the gene matches: 8. In germline, CDR1 is LNHDA, CDR2 SQIVND (reference sequence). Here the CDR3 reads CASSTTGQGSGYTF. CDR3 in DNA: TGTGCCAGTAGTACCACTGGACAGGGCTCTGGCTACACCTTC.

The chain is built from TRBV19 and TRBJ2-3; D is possibly TRBD1 or TRBD2 (5 bases each). With 3 bases removed from V and 1 base from J, the gap between germline ends came to 14 bases. The length of the CDR3 is 16 residues. Germline V CDR1 and CDR2: LNHDA, SQIVND (reference sequence). The CDR3 coding sequence is TGTGCCAGTAGTATTGGGACGGGAATCCGCACAGATACGCAGTATTTT. It is translated as CASSIGTGIRTDTQYF.

The chain joins TRBV5-1 to TRBJ2-2, with a possible D match to TRBD2 (5 bases). CDR1 SGHRS and CDR2 YFSETQ come from the germline V gene. CDR3 length equals 14 residues. Trimming shortened V by 5 bases and J by 1 base, and 9 bases separated the two germline ends. As DNA, the CDR3 is TGCGCCAGCAGTGACGGGATGAACACCGGGGAGCTGTTTTTT. Amino acid sequence: CASSDGMNTGELFF.

The chain uses TRBV2 and TRBJ2-4; D remains unclear. Per germline, CDR1 SNHLY and CDR2 FYNNEI. The length of the CDR3 is 16 residues. Trimming stripped 7 bases from V and 0 bases from J, with 16 bases between. CDR3 sequence reads: CASTQDPTLAKNIQYF. CDR3 coding DNA: TGTGCCAGCACCCAGGACCCAACTCTAGCCAAAAACATTCAGTACTTC.

The rearrangement joins TRBV5-4 to TRBJ2-1, with TRBD1 as a possible D gene (6 bases). Germline lookup yields CDR1 SGHNT and CDR2 YYREEE (reference sequence). This CDR3 is 15 amino acids long. Trimming stripped 0 bases from V and 5 bases from J, with 12 bases between. CDR3 DNA sequence: TGTGCCAGCAGCTTGGATGTCGGACAGAACAATGAGCAGTTCTTC. Amino acid sequence: CASSLDVGQNNEQFF.

The rearrangement links TRBV5-1 to TRBJ2-3, with 8 bases matching TRBD2. Germline trimming cut 3 bases from V and 0 bases from J; bases unmatched to any gene: 6. The germline CDR1 and CDR2 sequences are SGHRS and YFSETQ. CDR3 length: 16 residues. CDR3 coding DNA: TGCGCCAGCAGCTATCGACTAGCGTTGAGCACAGATACGCAGTATTTT. This gives the protein CASSYRLALSTDTQYF.

The V call is TRBV6-6, the J call TRBJ1-5, with a tentative D call TRBD1 (5 bases). The germline V gene has CDR1 MNHNY and CDR2 SVGAGI (reference sequence). The V end lost 6 bases, the J end lost 7 bases, and 13 bases lay between the germline ends. The CDR3 contains 13 residues. The CDR3 nucleotides are TGTGCCAGCAGGGGGGGGTTCGGACAGCCCCAGCATTTT. It specifies CASRGGFGQPQHF.

This clone was detected only once. The rearrangement joins TRBV5-8 to TRBJ2-2; TRBD1 is a possible D gene (6 bases). This CDR3 is 15 amino acids long. Germline V lookup: CDR1 SGHTS, CDR2 YDEGEE. V dropped 2 bases and J dropped 1 base, with 9 bases sitting between them. CDR3 coding DNA: TGTGCCAGCAGCTTCGGGACAAAGAACACCGGGGAGCTGTTTTTT. Its protein is CASSFGTKNTGELFF.

The chain recombines TRBV7-3 with TRBJ2-2, with D perhaps TRBD1 (5 bases). CDR3 length: 12 amino acids. Trimming cost V 5 bases and J 5 bases, with 6 bases left between them. Germline lookup yields CDR1 SGHTA and CDR2 FQGTGA. CDR3 residues: CASSQGTGELFF. CDR3 nucleotides: TGTGCCAGCAGCCAGGGTACCGGGGAGCTGTTTTTT.

With respect to this clone: This same CDR3 is encoded by further DNA sequences in the sample. The chain recombines TRBV30 with TRBJ1-4; D possibly corresponds to TRBD1 (6 bases). The V and J ends lost 5 bases and 4 bases respectively, with 11 bases between them. The germline V gene encodes CDR1 GTSNPN and CDR2 SVGIG (reference sequence). The CDR3 runs 13 residues. CDR3 sequence: CAWSPQGNEKLFF. CDR3 sequence (DNA): TGTGCCTGGTCCCCACAGGGTAATGAAAAACTGTTTTTT.

In its sample, this clone was seen once. This chain joins TRBV18 and TRBJ1-1; D possibly corresponds to TRBD1 (5 bases). This CDR3 is built from 15 residues. With 0 bases removed from V and 0 bases from J, the gap between germline ends came to 8 bases. CDR1 and CDR2 (germline): KGHSH, LQKENI. For the CDR3, the DNA is TGTGCCAGCTCACCACCTGGGACTATGAACACTGAAGCTTTCTTT. Encoded protein: CASSPPGTMNTEAFF. Full variable domain (missing parts from reference TRBV18 and TRBJ1-1): NAGVMQNPRHLVRRRGQEARLRCSPMKGHSHVYWYRQLPEEGLKFMVYLQKENIIDESGMPKERFSAEFPKEGPSILRIQQVVRGDSAAYFCASSPPGTMNTEAFFGQGTRLTVV.

This clone showed up just once. This chain links TRBV5-4 with TRBJ2-5; 7 bases line up with TRBD1. Germline assignment: CDR1 SGHNT and CDR2 YYREEE (reference sequence). This CDR3 region has 16 residues. V lost 2 bases to trimming and J lost 3 bases; unmatched junction nucleotides: 10. CDR3 sequence reads: CASSFGARGMEETQYF. CDR3 nucleotide sequence: TGTGCCAGCAGCTTTGGGGCCAGGGGGATGGAAGAGACCCAGTACTTC.

The V and J genes are TRBV18 and TRBJ1-2; D unclear. V was cut by 4 bases and J by 4 bases, with 19 bases left in between. The CDR3 is made up of 16 amino acids. The V gene's germline CDR1 is KGHSH and CDR2 LQKENI. CDR3 region: CASSLKERLPPYGYTF. CDR3 DNA: TGTGCCAGCTCACTTAAGGAGCGGCTACCTCCCTATGGCTACACCTTC.

The rearrangement links TRBV7-2 to TRBJ2-5; 7 nucleotides match TRBD2. The DNA matches TRBJ2-7 better at its end, which makes the J call doubtful. CDR3 size: 16 residues. Germline V CDR1 and CDR2: SGHTA, FQGNSA. The chain's CDR3 is CASSPTSGANSYEQYF. The CDR3, as DNA: TGTGCCAGCAGCCCCACAAGCGGGGCCAACTCCTACGAGCAGTACTTC.

This rearrangement joins TRBV2 to TRBJ2-3; D ambiguous. The V gene's germline CDR1 is SNHLY and CDR2 FYNNEI. This CDR3 contains 11 residues. Trimming stripped 5 bases from V and 5 bases from J, with 5 bases between. The CDR3 coding sequence is TGTGCCAGCAGTAATAGAGATACGCAGTATTTT. Its protein product is CASSNRDTQYF. Full variable domain (missing parts from reference TRBV2 and TRBJ2-3): EPEVTQTPSHQVTQMGQEVILRCVPISNHLYFYWYRQILGQKVEFLVSFYNNEISEKSEIFDDQFSVERPDGSNFTLKIRSTKLEDSAMYFCASSNRDTQYFGPGTRLTVL.